Each of the 3 T cell receptor beta chains below was sequenced from the same sample in a study of neurological immune-mediated disorders. TCRdb reanalysed the 5' RACE reads using MiXCR and keeps one entry per CDR3 protein. There are more than 60,000 distinct CDR3 sequences in the sample; 3.5% to 4.5% occur only once, and more than 2% lies in the top ten. The sample comprised PBMCs. These receptors all come from a woman aged 45-65 years with multiple sclerosis.

This clonotype was detected ten times or more. The CDR3 protein is CASSLGLAGGPIGELFF. CDR3 nucleotide sequence: TGTGCCAGCAGCTTGGGACTAGCGGGAGGGCCGATCGGGGAGCTGTTTTTT. The chain recombines TRBV5-6 with TRBJ2-2, with 14 bases identical to TRBD2. CDR1 and CDR2 (germline): SGHDT, YYEEEE. The CDR3 has 17 amino acids. The trim removed 0 bases at V and 7 bases at J, leaving 5 bases unmatched.

The rearrangement links TRBV20-1 to TRBJ2-7; 7 bases fit TRBD1. V lost 1 base and J lost 0; bases outside the gene matches: 6. The CDR3 length is 15 residues. Per germline, CDR1 DFQATT and CDR2 SNEGSKA (reference sequence). The DNA of the CDR3 is TGCAGTGCTAGAGGTCCCAGGGGGACCTCCTACGAGCAGTACTTC. It translates to CSARGPRGTSYEQYF.

This clonotype was seen a few times. The chain joins TRBV28 to TRBJ1-6; TRBD1 might be the D (5 bases). The V gene lost 6 bases and the J gene lost 9 bases, with 12 bases spanning the gap. This CDR3 is 13 amino acids long. Germline V gene lookup returns CDR1 MDHEN and CDR2 SYDVKM. CDR3 sequence reads: CASRSQGISPLHF. The CDR3 DNA reads TGTGCCAGCAGATCCCAGGGAATTTCACCCCTCCACTTT.